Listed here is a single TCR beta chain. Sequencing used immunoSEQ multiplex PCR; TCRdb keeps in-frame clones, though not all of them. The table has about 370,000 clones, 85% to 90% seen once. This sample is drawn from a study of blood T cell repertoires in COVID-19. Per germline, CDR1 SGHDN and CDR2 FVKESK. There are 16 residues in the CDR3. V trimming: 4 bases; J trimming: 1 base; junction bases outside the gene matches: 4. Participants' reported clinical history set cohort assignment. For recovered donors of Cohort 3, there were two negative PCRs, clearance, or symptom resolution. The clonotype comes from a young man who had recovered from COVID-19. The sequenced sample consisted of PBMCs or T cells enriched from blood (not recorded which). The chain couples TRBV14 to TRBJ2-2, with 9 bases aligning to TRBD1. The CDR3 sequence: CASSPRTGVNTGELFF. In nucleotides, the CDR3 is TGTGCCAGCAGCCCCCGGACAGGGGTGAACACCGGGGAGCTGTTTTTT.